Described below is a single TCR beta chain sequence and its context. The antigen is undetermined. The data belong to a study of STAT5B mutations in CD4+ large granular lymphocyte leukemia. Study details: The CDR3 'QG' motif was associated with a particular HLA allele among healthy donors. Study-level findings and limits: Main leukemic clonotypes were patient-specific, but about 26% appeared at low frequency elsewhere. TRBV06-family usage was enriched in top patient clones (8/27) versus controls (2/35).

Per the germline V gene, CDR1 is SNHLY and CDR2 is FYNNEI. The CDR3 is made up of 17 amino acids. The junction had 7 bases not matched to a gene; V was cut back by 1 base and J by 4 bases. Sequencing was at survey level. The assay was immunoSEQ multiplex PCR, and TCRdb's table has in-frame clones only and misses some. Of more than 30,000 clones listed, roughly 89% were seen once; the top ten hold around 0.41%. The clonotype was recovered from a human donor in good health. Input material: CD4+ T cells from blood buffy coats. The chain is built from TRBV2 and TRBJ2-1; TRBD2 matches 10 bases. The CDR3 coding sequence is TGTGCCAGCAGTGAAGAGAGCGGGAGGGCGAAGTACAATGAGCAGTTCTTC. It yields the protein CASSEESGRAKYNEQFF.